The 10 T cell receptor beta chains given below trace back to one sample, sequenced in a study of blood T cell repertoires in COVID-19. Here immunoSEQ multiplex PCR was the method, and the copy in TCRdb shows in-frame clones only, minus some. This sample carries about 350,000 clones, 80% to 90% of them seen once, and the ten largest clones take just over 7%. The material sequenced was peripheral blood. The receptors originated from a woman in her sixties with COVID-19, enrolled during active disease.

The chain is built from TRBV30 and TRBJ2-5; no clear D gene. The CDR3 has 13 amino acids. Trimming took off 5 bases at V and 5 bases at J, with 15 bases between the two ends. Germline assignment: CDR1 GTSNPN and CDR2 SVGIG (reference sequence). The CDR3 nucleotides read TGTGCCTGGGGTTCCGGGTCGGTGGAGACCCAGTACTTC. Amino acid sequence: CAWGSGSVETQYF. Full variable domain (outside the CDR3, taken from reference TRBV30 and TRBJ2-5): SQTIHQWPATLVQPVGSPLSLECTVEGTSNPNLYWYRQAAGRGLQLLFYSVGIGQISSEVPQNLSASRPQDRQFILSSKKLLLSDSGFYLCAWGSGSVETQYFGPGTRLLVL.

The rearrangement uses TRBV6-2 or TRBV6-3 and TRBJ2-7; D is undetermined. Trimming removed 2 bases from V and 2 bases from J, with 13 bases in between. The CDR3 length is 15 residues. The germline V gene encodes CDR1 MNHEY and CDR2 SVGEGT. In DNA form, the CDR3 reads TGTGCCAGCAGTTACCTATGGTCCCTCGCCTACGAGCAGTACTTC. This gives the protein CASSYLWSLAYEQYF.

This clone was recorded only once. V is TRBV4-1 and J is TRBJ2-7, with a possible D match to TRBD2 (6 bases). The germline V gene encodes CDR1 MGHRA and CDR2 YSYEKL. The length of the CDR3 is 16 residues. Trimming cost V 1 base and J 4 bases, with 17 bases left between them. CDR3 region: CASSQGRGSGDYEQYF. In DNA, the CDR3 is TGCGCCAGCAGCCAAGGGCGGGGATCGGGGGATTACGAGCAGTACTTC.

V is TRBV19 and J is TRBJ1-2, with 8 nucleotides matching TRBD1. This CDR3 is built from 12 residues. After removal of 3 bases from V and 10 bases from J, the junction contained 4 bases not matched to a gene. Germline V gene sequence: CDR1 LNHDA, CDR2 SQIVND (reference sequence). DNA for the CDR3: TGTGCCAGTAGTATGCTGGACAGGGTCTACACCTTC. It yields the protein CASSMLDRVYTF.

The CDR3 region is CASSQVQGAPTNEKLFF. The CDR3 DNA is TGCGCCAGCAGCCAAGTCCAGGGGGCACCCACTAATGAAAAACTGTTTTTT. The V and J genes are TRBV4-1 and TRBJ1-4; the match to TRBD1 covers 8 bases. Trimming removed 1 base from V and 2 bases from J; junction bases left unmatched: 6. Germline V lookup: CDR1 MGHRA, CDR2 YSYEKL. CDR3 length: 17 residues.

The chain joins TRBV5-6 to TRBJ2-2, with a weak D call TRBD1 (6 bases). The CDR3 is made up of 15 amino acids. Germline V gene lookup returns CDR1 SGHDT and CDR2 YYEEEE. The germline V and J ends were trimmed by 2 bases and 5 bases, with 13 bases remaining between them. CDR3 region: CASSFRTGLTGELFF. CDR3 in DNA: TGTGCCAGCAGCTTCAGAACAGGGTTGACCGGGGAGCTGTTTTTT. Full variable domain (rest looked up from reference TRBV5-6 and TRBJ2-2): DAGVTQSPTHLIKTRGQQVTLRCSPKSGHDTVSWYQQALGQGPQFIFQYYEEEERQRGNFPDRFSGHQFPNYSSELNVNALLLGDSALYLCASSFRTGLTGELFFGEGSRLTVL.

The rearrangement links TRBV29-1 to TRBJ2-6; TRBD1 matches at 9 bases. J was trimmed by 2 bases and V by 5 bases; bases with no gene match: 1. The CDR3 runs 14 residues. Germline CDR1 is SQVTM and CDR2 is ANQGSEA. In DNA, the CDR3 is TGCAGCGTTACAGGGGGCCCTGGGGCCAACGTCCTGACTTTC. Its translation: CSVTGGPGANVLTF.

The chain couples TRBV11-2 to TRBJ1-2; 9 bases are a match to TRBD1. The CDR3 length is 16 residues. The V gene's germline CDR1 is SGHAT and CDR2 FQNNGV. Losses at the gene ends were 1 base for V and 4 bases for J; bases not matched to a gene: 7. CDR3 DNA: TGTGCCAGCAGCTTAGGTGGGGACAGGGCCATCTATGGCTACACCTTC. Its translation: CASSLGGDRAIYGYTF.

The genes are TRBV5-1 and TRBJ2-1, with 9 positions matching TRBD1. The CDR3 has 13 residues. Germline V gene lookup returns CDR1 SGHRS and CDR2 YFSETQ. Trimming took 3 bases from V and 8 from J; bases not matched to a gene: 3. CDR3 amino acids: CASSWGQGDEQFF. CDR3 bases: TGCGCCAGCAGCTGGGGACAGGGTGATGAGCAGTTCTTC.

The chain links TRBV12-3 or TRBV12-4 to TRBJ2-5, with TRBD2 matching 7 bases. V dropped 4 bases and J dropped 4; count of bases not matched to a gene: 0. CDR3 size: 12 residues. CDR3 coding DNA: TGTGCCAGCAGTTGGGGGGGAGAGACCCAGTACTTC. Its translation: CASSWGGETQYF.